This is a list of T cell receptor beta chains from one sample in a study of OX40 agonist ivuxolimab in advanced cancers. Libraries were prepared by immunoSEQ multiplex PCR; TCRdb keeps only in-frame clonotypes and omits some of them. This table holds around 54,000 clones, about 91% found once. The sample consisted of CD4+ or CD8+ T cells sorted from blood, taken in a trial of the OX40 agonist ivuxolimab. The receptors were sampled from an adult with an advanced solid tumor such as melanoma, head and neck, liver or kidney cancer. The CDR3 runs from the conserved cysteine through the conserved F or W. D genes are given only for firm matches. Only some rows state a clone size, as once, few, many or a class for expanded clones.

J gene: TRBJ2-7; D gene: TRBD1; V gene: TRBV7-9; clone size: NA; CDR3 DNA: TGTGCCAGCAGCTTAACAGGGGGAATTCAAGAGCAGTACTTC; CDR3 protein: CASSLTGGIQEQYF
J gene: TRBJ2-3; D gene: NA; V gene: TRBV28; clone size: NA; CDR3 DNA: TGTGCCAGCAGTACCCCCCCCCGGGCGAGCACAGATACGCAGTATTTT; CDR3 protein: CASSTPPRASTDTQYF
J gene: TRBJ1-1; D gene: NA; V gene: TRBV20-1; clone size: NA; CDR3 DNA: TGCAGCGGAAGCTGGAGCACTGAAGCTTTCTTT; CDR3 protein: CSGSWSTEAFF
J gene: TRBJ1-2; D gene: NA; V gene: TRBV15; clone size: once; CDR3 DNA: TGTGCCACCAGCAGAGAAGACAGACCTTACTATGGCTACACCTTC; CDR3 protein: CATSREDRPYYGYTF
J gene: TRBJ2-2; D gene: TRBD2; V gene: TRBV7-6; clone size: NA; CDR3 DNA: TGTGCCAGCAGCTTAGGGGGAGGGGCGAACACCGGGGAGCTGTTTTTT; CDR3 protein: CASSLGGGANTGELFF
J gene: TRBJ2-5; D gene: NA; V gene: TRBV11-1; clone size: NA; CDR3 DNA: TGTGCCAGCAGCCACCGGGGAGGTCCCGAGACCCAGTACTTC; CDR3 protein: CASSHRGGPETQYF
J gene: TRBJ2-3; D gene: NA; V gene: TRBV6-1; clone size: NA; CDR3 DNA: TGTGCCAGCAGAGATGACACAACTCGCACAGATACGCAGTATTTT; CDR3 protein: CASRDDTTRTDTQYF
J gene: TRBJ2-7; D gene: NA; V gene: TRBV15; clone size: NA; CDR3 DNA: TGTGCCACCAGCACGGGACATCATTACGAGCAGTACTTC; CDR3 protein: CATSTGHHYEQYF
J gene: TRBJ2-4; D gene: NA; V gene: TRBV27; clone size: NA; CDR3 DNA: TGTGCCAGCAGTTTAAGCAGGAGATACGCCAAAAACATTCAGTACTTC; CDR3 protein: CASSLSRRYAKNIQYF
J gene: TRBJ1-2; D gene: NA; V gene: TRBV10-3; clone size: few; CDR3 DNA: TGTGCCATCGAAGCAGGGGACTATGGCTACACCTTC; CDR3 protein: CAIEAGDYGYTF
J gene: TRBJ2-1; D gene: NA; V gene: TRBV5-1; clone size: NA; CDR3 DNA: TGCGCCAGCAGCTTCACAGGTAGTGAGCAGTTCTTC; CDR3 protein: CASSFTGSEQFF
J gene: TRBJ2-5; D gene: NA; V gene: TRBV12-5; clone size: NA; CDR3 DNA: TGTGCTAGTGGTTTGAGCCAGGGATCATATCAAGAGACCCAGTACTTC; CDR3 protein: CASGLSQGSYQETQYF
J gene: TRBJ1-5; D gene: NA; V gene: TRBV5-4; clone size: NA; CDR3 DNA: TGTGCCAGCAGCTTGGGGGGTGGTCAGCCCCAGCATTTT; CDR3 protein: CASSLGGGQPQHF
J gene: TRBJ2-2; D gene: NA; V gene: TRBV7-6; clone size: NA; CDR3 DNA: TGTGCCAGCAGCTTACCCCGGGCAGGGTGGAGGGACACCGGGGAGCTGTTTTTT; CDR3 protein: CASSLPRAGWRDTGELFF
J gene: TRBJ1-2; D gene: TRBD1; V gene: TRBV19; clone size: NA; CDR3 DNA: TGTGCCAGTAGTATAGAGGGACAGAGCTATGGCTACACCTTC; CDR3 protein: CASSIEGQSYGYTF
J gene: TRBJ2-7; D gene: NA; V gene: TRBV9; clone size: NA; CDR3 DNA: TGTGCCAGCAGCCTCTCTGGTTCCCCCCTGAGCTACGAGCAGTACTTC; CDR3 protein: CASSLSGSPLSYEQYF
J gene: TRBJ2-7; D gene: NA; V gene: TRBV29-1; clone size: NA; CDR3 DNA: TGCAGCGTTGAAGACGGGAGAGACTACGAGCAGTACTTC; CDR3 protein: CSVEDGRDYEQYF
J gene: TRBJ1-1; D gene: NA; V gene: TRBV7-9; clone size: NA; CDR3 DNA: TGTGCCAGCAGCTTAAACGGTTTGAGATTGAACACTGAAGCTTTCTTT; CDR3 protein: CASSLNGLRLNTEAFF
J gene: TRBJ2-1; D gene: TRBD2; V gene: TRBV13; clone size: NA; CDR3 DNA: TGTGCCAGCAGCCCACTAGCGGGGGGGACCAATGAGCAGTTCTTC; CDR3 protein: CASSPLAGGTNEQFF
J gene: TRBJ1-6; D gene: NA; V gene: TRBV7-6; clone size: NA; CDR3 DNA: TGTGCCAGCAGCTTAGACGTGGCACCCCAGGGTAATTCACCCCTCCACTTT; CDR3 protein: CASSLDVAPQGNSPLHF
J gene: TRBJ2-7; D gene: TRBD1; V gene: TRBV11-2; clone size: NA; CDR3 DNA: TGTGCCAGCAGCGTAGGGACAGGGCTTCCCTACGAGCAGTACTTC; CDR3 protein: CASSVGTGLPYEQYF
J gene: TRBJ2-2; D gene: NA; V gene: TRBV15; clone size: once; CDR3 DNA: TGTGCCACCAGCAGGGACAGACCCACCGGGGAGCTGTTTTTT; CDR3 protein: CATSRDRPTGELFF
J gene: TRBJ2-7; D gene: TRBD2; V gene: TRBV27; clone size: once; CDR3 DNA: TGTGCCAGCAGTTTCACGGGGGGAGGCGACTACGAGCAGTACTTC; CDR3 protein: CASSFTGGGDYEQYF
J gene: TRBJ2-7; D gene: TRBD1; V gene: TRBV5-1; clone size: NA; CDR3 DNA: TGCGCCAGCAGCTTGGGACAGGGGGCGTCCGAGCAGTACTTC; CDR3 protein: CASSLGQGASEQYF
J gene: TRBJ1-2; D gene: NA; V gene: TRBV7-9; clone size: NA; CDR3 DNA: TGTGCCAGCAGCCAAAGTGGCGGACAGATGGATAACTATGGCTACACCTTC; CDR3 protein: CASSQSGGQMDNYGYTF
J gene: TRBJ2-7; D gene: NA; V gene: TRBV5-6; clone size: once; CDR3 DNA: TGTGCCAGCAGCATGACACCTTACGAGCAGTACTTC; CDR3 protein: CASSMTPYEQYF
J gene: TRBJ2-3; D gene: NA; V gene: TRBV28; clone size: NA; CDR3 DNA: TGTGCCAGCGGAGGGGACACAGATACGCAGTATTTT; CDR3 protein: CASGGDTDTQYF
J gene: TRBJ1-2; D gene: TRBD1; V gene: TRBV7-6; clone size: NA; CDR3 DNA: TGTGCCAGCAGCGCGGGCCCAGGGGGCAACTATGGCTACACCTTC; CDR3 protein: CASSAGPGGNYGYTF
J gene: TRBJ1-6; D gene: TRBD1; V gene: TRBV19; clone size: NA; CDR3 DNA: TGTGCCAGTAGTCCGAGGACAGGGCAATATAATTCACCCCTCCACTTT; CDR3 protein: CASSPRTGQYNSPLHF
J gene: TRBJ1-5; D gene: NA; V gene: TRBV19; clone size: once; CDR3 DNA: TGTGCCAGTAGTATACTTCCTCAAAAGCAGCCCCAGCATTTT; CDR3 protein: CASSILPQKQPQHF
J gene: TRBJ2-3; D gene: TRBD1; V gene: TRBV7-2; clone size: few; CDR3 DNA: TGTGCCAGCAGCTCCGGGACAGGGAGGACAGATACGCAGTATTTT; CDR3 protein: CASSSGTGRTDTQYF
J gene: TRBJ2-7; D gene: TRBD2; V gene: TRBV27; clone size: NA; CDR3 DNA: TGTGCCAGCAGTTTAGGGACTAACCCCTACGAGCAGTACTTC; CDR3 protein: CASSLGTNPYEQYF
J gene: TRBJ2-1; D gene: TRBD2; V gene: TRBV18; clone size: NA; CDR3 DNA: TGTGCCAGCTCACGGTGGACTAGCGAATCCTACAATGAGCAGTTCTTC; CDR3 protein: CASSRWTSESYNEQFF